This TCR beta chain comes out of a study of blood T cell repertoires in COVID-19. About the research overall: Acute and convalescent COVID-19 samples came from the United States, Italy and Spain. T cells, B-cell-depleted T cells, or PBMCs provided the cDNA or gDNA that served as material.

Trimming stripped 4 bases from V and 0 bases from J, with 15 bases between. CDR1 MNHEY and CDR2 SMNVEV come from the germline V gene (reference sequence). The CDR3 has 16 residues. Original handling: Using reference gene primer amplification, nucleated cell counts were estimated. Produced via immunoSEQ multiplex PCR; TCRdb's table is partial and in-frame only. Clone size and the V and J calls come from that table; the DNA yielded D and trimming. The top ten hold approximately 6.2% of the sample, which has about 190,000 clones, roughly four fifths seen once. Sequencing was carried out using peripheral blood. The origin of this receptor is a woman in her thirties or forties with acute or convalescent COVID-19. This rearrangement joins TRBV27 to TRBJ1-1; D unclear. The DNA for the CDR3 is TGTGCCAGCAGTTCCGGAACTAACCTCATGAACACTGAAGCTTTCTTT. This translates into CASSSGTNLMNTEAFF.